This T cell receptor beta chain derives from a study of blood T cell repertoires in COVID-19. Study processing details: Amplifying reference gene primers gave estimates of nucleated cell counts. Profiled with immunoSEQ multiplex PCR; TCRdb holds only in-frame clones, not every one. The V and J calls and the clone size are those of that table, but D and trimming were determined from the DNA. This sample has 150,000 or so clones, with 80% to 90% found just once. Those who participated ranged in age from about 18 to 89 years and resided in 20 to 25 US areas. Clinical history as reported by participants underpinned cohort assignment. The V end was cut by 5 bases, the J end by 0 bases, with 13 bases between. Germline V gene sequence: CDR1 SGHTA, CDR2 FQGNSA. This CDR3 has 15 residues.

The V gene is TRBV7-2, the J gene TRBJ1-1; a weak D match, TRBD1 (6 bases). The specimen was PBMCs or T cells enriched from blood (not recorded which). The sequence derives from a woman between 45 and 65 years old in a cohort exposed to, infected with or recovered from COVID-19 (not recorded which). The CDR3 coding sequence is TGTGCCAGCAGCCCACGACAGGTCCTGAACACTGAAGCTTTCTTT. It codes for CASSPRQVLNTEAFF.